This T cell receptor beta chain was recovered during a study of blood T cell repertoires in COVID-19. About the study: The origin of the acute and convalescent COVID-19 samples was the United States, Italy and Spain. Nucleic acid was either cDNA or gDNA, and it came from T cells, B-cell-depleted T cells, or PBMCs.

Trimming took 0 bases from V and 0 from J, leaving 8 bases between them. This CDR3 has 16 amino acids. Germline assignment: CDR1 SGHVS and CDR2 FNYEAQ. As originally analysed: Amplifying reference gene primers gave estimates of nucleated cell counts. Clones were read by immunoSEQ multiplex PCR, and TCRdb kept only the in-frame ones, dropping some. V and J calls and clone size are copied from that table; D and trimming were computed from the DNA. Among about 280,000 clones listed, 65% to 90% were seen once. Sequencing used peripheral blood. The source is a human donor in a cohort sampled during active COVID-19. V is TRBV7-6 and J is TRBJ2-2; no clear D. Here the CDR3 reads CASSLAAGANTGELFF. The CDR3 bases are TGTGCCAGCAGCTTAGCCGCAGGTGCGAACACCGGGGAGCTGTTTTTT.